The clone carrying this T cell receptor beta chain was counted many times. MiXCR was run by TCRdb on the 5' RACE reads, yielding one entry per CDR3 protein. The sample comprises approximately 200,000 distinct CDR3 sequences, 13% of which are singletons, and 9.5% to 11% rests with the top ten. This sample was included in a study of CD8 T cells in ankylosing spondylitis. The sequence derives from a female donor with ankylosing spondylitis or in good health (not recorded which). The sample taken for sequencing was blood, either unsorted or a sorted T cell fraction (not recorded which).

The CDR3 sequence is CASSDRVGRSEAFF. For the CDR3, the DNA is TGTGCCAGCAGTGACAGGGTCGGGAGGTCTGAAGCTTTCTTT. This chain uses TRBV6-1 with TRBJ1-1; D might be TRBD1 (5 bases). V lost 3 bases to trimming and J lost 6 bases, with 14 bases between them. This CDR3 spans 14 amino acids. Germline CDR1 MNHNS, CDR2 SASEGT.